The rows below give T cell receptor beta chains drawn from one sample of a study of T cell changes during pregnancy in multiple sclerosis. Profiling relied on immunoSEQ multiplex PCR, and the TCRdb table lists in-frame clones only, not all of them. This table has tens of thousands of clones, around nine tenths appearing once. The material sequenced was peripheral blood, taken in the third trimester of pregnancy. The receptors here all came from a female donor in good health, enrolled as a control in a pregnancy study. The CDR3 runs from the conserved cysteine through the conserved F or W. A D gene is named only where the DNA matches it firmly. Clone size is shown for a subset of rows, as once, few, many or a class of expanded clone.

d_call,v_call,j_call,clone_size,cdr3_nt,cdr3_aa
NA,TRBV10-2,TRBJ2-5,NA,TGCGCCAGCAGTGAGTCGGGACGGGGGGCCCATCAAGAGACCCAGTACTTC,CASSESGRGAHQETQYF
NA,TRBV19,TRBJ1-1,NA,TGTGCCAGTAGTACTGGGGGGGGAGCCTTGTACACTGAAGCTTTCTTT,CASSTGGGALYTEAFF
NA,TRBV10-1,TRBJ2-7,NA,TGCGCGACGGGGGTTCCCTACGAGCAGTACTTC,CATGVPYEQYF
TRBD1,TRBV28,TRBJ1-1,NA,TGTGCCAGCAGTTCAGAGGGACAGGGTTCCGTTTTCTTT,CASSSEGQGSVFF
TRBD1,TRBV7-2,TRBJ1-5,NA,TGTGCCAGCAGCAAGGGACAGGCTAATCAGCCCCAGCATTTT,CASSKGQANQPQHF
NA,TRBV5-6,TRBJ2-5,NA,TGTGCCAGCAGCCGACGTACAGGGTGGGGGGAGACCCAGTACTTC,CASSRRTGWGETQYF
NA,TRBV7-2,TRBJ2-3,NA,TGTGCCAGCAGCTTCCCAGCGGGCACGCAGTATTTT,CASSFPAGTQYF
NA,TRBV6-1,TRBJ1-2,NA,TGTGCCAGCACGGGGGGCGGCTATGGCTACACCTTC,CASTGGGYGYTF
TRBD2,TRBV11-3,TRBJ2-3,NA,TGTGCCAGCTCGGGACTAGCGGATTCCACAGATACGCAGTATTTT,CASSGLADSTDTQYF
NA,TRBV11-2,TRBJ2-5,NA,TGTGCCAGCAGCTATTCTAGCGCGTCTCAAGAGACCCAGTACTTC,CASSYSSASQETQYF
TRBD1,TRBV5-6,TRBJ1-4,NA,TGTGCCAGCAGCGAATTAACAGGGGTGGAAAATGAAAAACTGTTTTTT,CASSELTGVENEKLFF
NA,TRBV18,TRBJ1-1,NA,TGTGCCAGCTCACCCTACAGGGAAAGACTGAACACTGAAGCTTTCTTT,CASSPYRERLNTEAFF
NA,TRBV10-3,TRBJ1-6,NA,TGTGCCATCAGTGCACAGGGTTGGCTTTATAATTCACCCCTCCACTTT,CAISAQGWLYNSPLHF
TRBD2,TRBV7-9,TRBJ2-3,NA,TGTGCCAGCAGCTCGACTAGCGGGGGCACAGATACGCAGTATTTT,CASSSTSGGTDTQYF
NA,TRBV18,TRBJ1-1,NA,TGTGCCAGCTCACCTCTTCCGGTGAACACTGAAGCTTTCTTT,CASSPLPVNTEAFF
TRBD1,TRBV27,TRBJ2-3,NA,TGTGCCAGCACCCCATGGGGACAGGGTCTCACAGATACGCAGTATTTT,CASTPWGQGLTDTQYF
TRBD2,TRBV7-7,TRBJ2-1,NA,TGTGCTAGCAGCAGGACTAGCGCCAATGAGCAGTTCTTC,CASSRTSANEQFF
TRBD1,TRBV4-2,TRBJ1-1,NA,TGTGCCAGCAGCCTGGCGGACAGGGGGCTCAACACTGAAGCTTTCTTT,CASSLADRGLNTEAFF
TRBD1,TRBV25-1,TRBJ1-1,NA,TGTGCCAGCAGAATAGACAGGGCGAACACTGAAGCTTTCTTT,CASRIDRANTEAFF
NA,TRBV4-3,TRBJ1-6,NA,TGCGCCAGCAGCCAAGATCTACAGGGTCATTCACCCCTCCACTTT,CASSQDLQGHSPLHF
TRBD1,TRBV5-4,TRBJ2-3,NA,TGTGCCAGCAACCTCCCGCCAGGGACAGGGGGCACAGATACGCAGTATTTT,CASNLPPGTGGTDTQYF
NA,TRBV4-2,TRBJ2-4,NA,TGTGCCAGCAGCCAAGATGCGAGTATGGGGGCGAAGTACTTC,CASSQDASMGAKYF
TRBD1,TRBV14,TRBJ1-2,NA,TGTGCCAGCAGCCAAGGAGGGGGCGGCTATGGCTACACCTTC,CASSQGGGGYGYTF
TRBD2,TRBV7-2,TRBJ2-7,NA,TGTGCCAGCAGCTTAAGTAGCGGGGGGTCCCCCTACGAGCAGTACTTC,CASSLSSGGSPYEQYF
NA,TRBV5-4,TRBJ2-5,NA,TGTGCCAGCAGCCATACGGGAGAGACCCAGTACTTC,CASSHTGETQYF
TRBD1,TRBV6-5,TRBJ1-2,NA,TGTGCCAGCAGCCAGGGACAGGAGAATGGCTACACCTTC,CASSQGQENGYTF
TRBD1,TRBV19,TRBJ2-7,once,TGTGCCAGTAGTAATAACAGGGGGCGCGGTTACGAGCAGTACTTC,CASSNNRGRGYEQYF
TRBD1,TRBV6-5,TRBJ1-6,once,TGTGCCAGCACCCAGGGGGTTTCACCCCTCCACTTT,CASTQGVSPLHF
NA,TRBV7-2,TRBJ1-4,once,TGTGCCAGCAGCCCCCAGGGGCCTGAAAAACTGTTTTTT,CASSPQGPEKLFF
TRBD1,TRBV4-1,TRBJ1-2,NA,TGCGCCAGCAGCCAATACCGGGACAGGGGAACCTACACCTTC,CASSQYRDRGTYTF
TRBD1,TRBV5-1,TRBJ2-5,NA,TGCGCCAGCAGCTTGACTGACAGGGGGCGAGAGACCCAGTACTTC,CASSLTDRGRETQYF
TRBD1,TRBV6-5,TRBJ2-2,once,TGTGCCAGCAGTTCAGACAGGGCCGGGGAGCTGTTTTTT,CASSSDRAGELFF
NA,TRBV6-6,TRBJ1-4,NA,TGTGCCAGCATTGACACCAGTAATGAAAAACTGTTTTTT,CASIDTSNEKLFF
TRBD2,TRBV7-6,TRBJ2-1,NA,TGTGCCAGCAGCTTTGGCGGGGGGGCCACTGAGCAGTTCTTC,CASSFGGGATEQFF
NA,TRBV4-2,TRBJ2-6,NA,TGTGCCAGCAGCCAAGGCGGCGGGTCCGGGGCCAACGTCCTGACTTTC,CASSQGGGSGANVLTF
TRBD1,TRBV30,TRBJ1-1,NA,TGTGCCTGGAGGAGGACAGGGGATCACACTGAAGCTTTCTTT,CAWRRTGDHTEAFF
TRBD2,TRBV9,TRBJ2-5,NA,TGTGCCAGCAGCGCTAGCGGGGGGCAAGAGACCCAGTACTTC,CASSASGGQETQYF
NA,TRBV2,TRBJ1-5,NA,TGTGCCAGCGCAGCAGGCGAATCTAATCAGCCCCAGCATTTT,CASAAGESNQPQHF
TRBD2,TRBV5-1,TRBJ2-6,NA,TGCGCCAGCAGCGGGGGGGAATTCAACGTCCTGACTTTC,CASSGGEFNVLTF
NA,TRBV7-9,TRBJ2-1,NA,TGTGCCAGCAGGAAAACAGGATACAATGAGCAGTTCTTC,CASRKTGYNEQFF
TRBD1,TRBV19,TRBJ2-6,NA,TGTGCCAGTAGTTCCTCGGACAGGGAGGCTGGGGCCAACGTCCTGACTTTC,CASSSSDREAGANVLTF
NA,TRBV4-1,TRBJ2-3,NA,TGCGCCAGCAGCCCGACAGGCAGGATCACAGATACGCAGTATTTT,CASSPTGRITDTQYF
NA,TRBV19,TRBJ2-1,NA,TGTGCCAGTAGTAGAGGATACAATGAGCAGTTCTTC,CASSRGYNEQFF
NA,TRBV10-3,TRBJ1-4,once,TGTGCCATCAATGCAGACTTGGGTGAAAAACTGTTTTTT,CAINADLGEKLFF
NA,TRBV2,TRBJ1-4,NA,TGTGCCAGCAGTGTTTTGACAGTGAATGAAAAACTGTTTTTT,CASSVLTVNEKLFF
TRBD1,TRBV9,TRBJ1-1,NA,TGTGCCAGCAGCGCGGGACAGACGAACACTGAAGCTTTCTTT,CASSAGQTNTEAFF
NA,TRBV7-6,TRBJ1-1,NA,TGTGCCAGCAACCCCGGGGGGGGCACTGAAGCTTTCTTT,CASNPGGGTEAFF
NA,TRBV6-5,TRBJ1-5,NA,TGTGCCAGCAGTTACTCGAGAGGACAGCCCCAGCATTTT,CASSYSRGQPQHF
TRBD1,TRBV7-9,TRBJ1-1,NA,TGTGCCAGCAGCCAGGGGGCGTCTGAAGCTTTCTTT,CASSQGASEAFF
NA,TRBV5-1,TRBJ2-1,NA,TGCGCCAGCAGCACCCGACAGGGAGGCAATGAGCAGTTCTTC,CASSTRQGGNEQFF
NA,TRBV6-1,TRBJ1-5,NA,TGTGCCAGCAGTGAAGGAGGTAGCAATCAGCCCCAGCATTTT,CASSEGGSNQPQHF
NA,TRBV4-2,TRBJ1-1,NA,TGTGCCAGCAGCCGTCCGGGACTCATGAACACTGAAGCTTTCTTT,CASSRPGLMNTEAFF
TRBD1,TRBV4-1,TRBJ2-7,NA,TGCGCCAGCAGCCACTCCGGACAGGGGGCTTACGAGCAGTACTTC,CASSHSGQGAYEQYF
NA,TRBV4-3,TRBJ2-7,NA,TGCGCCAGCAGCCAAGCTACGGGGAGCACCTACGAGCAGTACTTC,CASSQATGSTYEQYF